Listed below are T cell receptor beta chains from one sample, sequenced in a study of cytomegalovirus exposure and HLA in healthy donors. The table came from immunoSEQ multiplex PCR; TCRdb's copy has only in-frame clones and leaves some out. The table records 110,000 to 150,000 clones, 77% of them present only once. The source material was PBMCs. The receptors stem from a male donor in good health and CMV-seronegative. Both conserved end residues are part of each CDR3. The order of the fields is V gene, D gene, J gene, clone size, CDR3 DNA, CDR3 protein. The D gene is left open where the match is weak. For some rows the clone size is stated as once, few or many, or as a class when expanded; others skip it.

v_gene: TRBV7-2; d_gene: TRBD1; j_gene: TRBJ1-3; abundance: few; CDR3nt: TGTGCCAGCAGCTTCGGACAGGTTCGCTCTGGAAACACCATATATTTT; CDR3aa: CASSFGQVRSGNTIYF
v_gene: TRBV21-1; d_gene: .; j_gene: TRBJ2-7; abundance: .; CDR3nt: TGTGCCAGCAGAGAGTTCTACGAGCAGTACTTC; CDR3aa: CASREFYEQYF
v_gene: TRBV6-5; d_gene: .; j_gene: TRBJ1-2; abundance: .; CDR3nt: TGTGCCAGCAGTTACGCGACAGGCCGCGGGTCCTATGGCTACACCTTC; CDR3aa: CASSYATGRGSYGYTF
v_gene: TRBV6-1; d_gene: .; j_gene: TRBJ1-5; abundance: .; CDR3nt: TGTGCCAGCAGTTTGAGCTATAGCAATCAGCCCCAGCATTTT; CDR3aa: CASSLSYSNQPQHF
v_gene: TRBV25-1; d_gene: .; j_gene: TRBJ2-5; abundance: few; CDR3nt: TGTGCCAGCAGTGAAAGAAGATCAGGGGACCAAGGAGAGACCCAGTACTTC; CDR3aa: CASSERRSGDQGETQYF
v_gene: TRBV27; d_gene: .; j_gene: TRBJ1-1; abundance: .; CDR3nt: TGTGCCAGCAGGTCCCATTCGGACTTACGGCTTATCTTT; CDR3aa: CASRSHSDLRLIF
v_gene: TRBV29-1; d_gene: .; j_gene: TRBJ1-1; abundance: .; CDR3nt: TGCAGCGTTGTAGGGGTCGACACTGAAGCTTTCTTT; CDR3aa: CSVVGVDTEAFF
v_gene: TRBV9; d_gene: .; j_gene: TRBJ1-1; abundance: .; CDR3nt: TGTGCCAGCAGCGTAGGGATAGGACTTGCCACTGAAGCTTTCTTT; CDR3aa: CASSVGIGLATEAFF
v_gene: TRBV6-6; d_gene: TRBD1; j_gene: TRBJ1-1; abundance: few; CDR3nt: TGTGCCAGCAGTCGAGGGACAGGGAACACTGAAGCTTTCTTT; CDR3aa: CASSRGTGNTEAFF
v_gene: TRBV10-1; d_gene: .; j_gene: TRBJ1-1; abundance: .; CDR3nt: TGCGCCAGCAGTGAGTCGAGGACTGGGAACACTGAAGCTTTCTTT; CDR3aa: CASSESRTGNTEAFF
v_gene: TRBV11-3; d_gene: .; j_gene: TRBJ2-1; abundance: .; CDR3nt: TGTGCCAGCAGCCCGAGTCCCTACAATGAGCAGTTCTTC; CDR3aa: CASSPSPYNEQFF
v_gene: TRBV6-4; d_gene: .; j_gene: TRBJ1-2; abundance: .; CDR3nt: TGTGCCAGCAGTGAGAGTCTCACCCAAGGGGGAATTCCGAACTATGGCTACACCTTC; CDR3aa: CASSESLTQGGIPNYGYTF
v_gene: TRBV6-1; d_gene: TRBD1; j_gene: TRBJ1-2; abundance: .; CDR3nt: TGTGCCAGCAGTGAAGCACAGGGGCATGGCTACACCTTC; CDR3aa: CASSEAQGHGYTF
v_gene: TRBV6-4; d_gene: TRBD1; j_gene: TRBJ2-7; abundance: .; CDR3nt: TGTGCCAGCAGGAGACAGGGGGACTCCTACGAGCAGTACTTC; CDR3aa: CASRRQGDSYEQYF
v_gene: TRBV5-8; d_gene: .; j_gene: TRBJ2-7; abundance: .; CDR3nt: TGTGCCAGCAGCTTGATCGGTCCTAGGGAGCAGTACTTC; CDR3aa: CASSLIGPREQYF
v_gene: TRBV5-1; d_gene: .; j_gene: TRBJ1-1; abundance: .; CDR3nt: TGCGCCAGCAGGTTCGACAAGAACACTGAAGCTTTCTTT; CDR3aa: CASRFDKNTEAFF
v_gene: TRBV6-1; d_gene: .; j_gene: TRBJ1-5; abundance: .; CDR3nt: TGTGCCAGCAGTGAATCAGGAGGAGGTCAGCCCCAGCATTTT; CDR3aa: CASSESGGGQPQHF
v_gene: TRBV7-9; d_gene: TRBD1; j_gene: TRBJ2-5; abundance: .; CDR3nt: TGTGCCAGCAGCCCCGGGACAGTCCAAGAGACCCAGTACTTC; CDR3aa: CASSPGTVQETQYF
v_gene: TRBV5-1; d_gene: .; j_gene: TRBJ2-7; abundance: .; CDR3nt: TGCGCCAGCAGCTTGGCACCGGGGAATTCCTACGAGCAGTACTTC; CDR3aa: CASSLAPGNSYEQYF
v_gene: TRBV5-5; d_gene: TRBD1; j_gene: TRBJ2-1; abundance: .; CDR3nt: TGTGCCAGCAGCAGACAGGGGGCTAGCTCCTACAATGAGCAGTTCTTC; CDR3aa: CASSRQGASSYNEQFF
v_gene: TRBV30; d_gene: .; j_gene: TRBJ1-4; abundance: few; CDR3nt: TGTGCCTGGAACGGCGGCCTCCTTAATGAAAAACTGTTTTTT; CDR3aa: CAWNGGLLNEKLFF
v_gene: TRBV19; d_gene: .; j_gene: TRBJ2-7; abundance: .; CDR3nt: TGTGCCAGTAGGGGAATTCAGGGTCCCAACTACGAGCAGTACTTC; CDR3aa: CASRGIQGPNYEQYF
v_gene: TRBV27; d_gene: TRBD1; j_gene: TRBJ2-3; abundance: few; CDR3nt: TGTGCCAGCAGACCCCCACGGACAGGTCGTGCAGATACGCAGTATTTT; CDR3aa: CASRPPRTGRADTQYF
v_gene: TRBV7-2; d_gene: TRBD2; j_gene: TRBJ2-3; abundance: .; CDR3nt: TGTGCCAGCAGCGCCCCGCCGGGACTAGCGGGGAAAAGCACAGATACGCAGTATTTT; CDR3aa: CASSAPPGLAGKSTDTQYF
v_gene: TRBV19; d_gene: .; j_gene: TRBJ2-1; abundance: .; CDR3nt: TGTGCCAGTAGTGCAAAACCCGGGTACAATGAGCAGTTCTTC; CDR3aa: CASSAKPGYNEQFF
v_gene: TRBV4-1; d_gene: TRBD1; j_gene: TRBJ1-2; abundance: .; CDR3nt: TGCGCCAGCAGCGCACCGGGACAGGGTCCGGGTGGCTACACCTTC; CDR3aa: CASSAPGQGPGGYTF
v_gene: TRBV5-5; d_gene: .; j_gene: TRBJ2-7; abundance: .; CDR3nt: TGTGCCAGCAGCTTCTCGGCGTCTAGTTCCTACGAGCAGTACTTC; CDR3aa: CASSFSASSSYEQYF
v_gene: TRBV5-1; d_gene: TRBD2; j_gene: TRBJ2-2; abundance: .; CDR3nt: TGCGCCAGCAGCTTGGGACTAGCGGAAGTCACCGGGGAGCTGTTTTTT; CDR3aa: CASSLGLAEVTGELFF
v_gene: TRBV20-1; d_gene: TRBD1; j_gene: TRBJ1-2; abundance: .; CDR3nt: TGCAGTGGGGACAGGGGGAATGGCTACACCTTC; CDR3aa: CSGDRGNGYTF
v_gene: TRBV27; d_gene: TRBD2; j_gene: TRBJ2-7; abundance: .; CDR3nt: TGTGCCAGCTTTACTAGCGGGAGCGGGGACGAGCAGTACTTC; CDR3aa: CASFTSGSGDEQYF
v_gene: TRBV6-5; d_gene: .; j_gene: TRBJ2-7; abundance: .; CDR3nt: TGTGCCAGCAGTTACGAGGGAGGCGAGCAGTACTTC; CDR3aa: CASSYEGGEQYF
v_gene: TRBV2; d_gene: .; j_gene: TRBJ2-4; abundance: once; CDR3nt: TGTGCCAGCAGTGTGACGGGTAGCAAAAACATTCAGTACTTC; CDR3aa: CASSVTGSKNIQYF
v_gene: TRBV7-9; d_gene: .; j_gene: TRBJ2-3; abundance: .; CDR3nt: TGTGCCAATATGGGCTCCACAGATACGCAGTATTTT; CDR3aa: CANMGSTDTQYF
v_gene: TRBV4-1; d_gene: .; j_gene: TRBJ2-6; abundance: few; CDR3nt: TGCGCCAGCAGCCAACAGCAGGCTCAGGGTACTGGGGCCAACGTCCTGACTTTC; CDR3aa: CASSQQQAQGTGANVLTF
v_gene: TRBV4-1; d_gene: TRBD1; j_gene: TRBJ2-7; abundance: .; CDR3nt: TGCGCCAGCAGCCCCAGAAGGACAGGACCCTACGAGCAGTACTTC; CDR3aa: CASSPRRTGPYEQYF
v_gene: TRBV4-3; d_gene: .; j_gene: TRBJ1-6; abundance: .; CDR3nt: TGCGCCAGCAGCCATCAGAGACAGTACAATTCACCCCTCCACTTT; CDR3aa: CASSHQRQYNSPLHF
v_gene: TRBV7-9; d_gene: .; j_gene: TRBJ1-4; abundance: .; CDR3nt: TGTGCCAGCAGCCTGGTAGGGGGATATGAAAAACTGTTTTTT; CDR3aa: CASSLVGGYEKLFF
v_gene: TRBV2; d_gene: .; j_gene: TRBJ1-5; abundance: .; CDR3nt: TGTGCCAGCAGTGTCGGACAGTTATATGGCAATCAGCCCCAGCATTTT; CDR3aa: CASSVGQLYGNQPQHF
v_gene: TRBV11-2; d_gene: TRBD1; j_gene: TRBJ2-2; abundance: .; CDR3nt: TGTGCCAGCAGCTTCTTACAACCGGGACAGGGAGCCGGGGAGCTGTTTTTT; CDR3aa: CASSFLQPGQGAGELFF
v_gene: TRBV18; d_gene: TRBD1; j_gene: TRBJ1-4; abundance: .; CDR3nt: TGTGCCAGCTCACCGACAGGGCCTAATGAAAAACTGTTTTTT; CDR3aa: CASSPTGPNEKLFF
v_gene: TRBV27; d_gene: .; j_gene: TRBJ1-1; abundance: .; CDR3nt: TGTGCCAGCAGTTTTCAGGGAACGAACACTGAAGCTTTCTTT; CDR3aa: CASSFQGTNTEAFF
v_gene: TRBV18; d_gene: TRBD2; j_gene: TRBJ2-4; abundance: .; CDR3nt: TGTGCCAGCTCAGCCGCCGGGACTAGCGGGAGTGCCAAAAACATTCAGTACTTC; CDR3aa: CASSAAGTSGSAKNIQYF
v_gene: TRBV5-1; d_gene: TRBD1; j_gene: TRBJ1-5; abundance: .; CDR3nt: TGCGCCAGCAGTACAGGGGGGATGGATCAGCCCCAGCATTTT; CDR3aa: CASSTGGMDQPQHF
v_gene: TRBV5-4; d_gene: TRBD2; j_gene: TRBJ2-7; abundance: few; CDR3nt: TGTGCCAGCAGCTTGCGGGGGGGTAATATGGGCGAGCAGTACTTC; CDR3aa: CASSLRGGNMGEQYF
v_gene: TRBV19; d_gene: .; j_gene: TRBJ1-1; abundance: .; CDR3nt: TGTGCCAGTAGTACCTTGACCTCGGGGGGAACTGAAGCTTTCTTT; CDR3aa: CASSTLTSGGTEAFF
v_gene: TRBV18; d_gene: TRBD1; j_gene: TRBJ2-3; abundance: .; CDR3nt: TGTGCCAGCCCAGGGACAGGGGGCGATACGCAGTATTTT; CDR3aa: CASPGTGGDTQYF
v_gene: TRBV7-3; d_gene: TRBD2; j_gene: TRBJ2-1; abundance: .; CDR3nt: TGTGCCAGCAGCTTAATAGGGGCGGGAGGCTCCTACAATGAGCAGTTCTTC; CDR3aa: CASSLIGAGGSYNEQFF
v_gene: TRBV11-3; d_gene: .; j_gene: TRBJ2-2; abundance: .; CDR3nt: TGTGCCAGCAGCAAAAGGGACGGGGGGAACACCGGGGAGCTGTTTTTT; CDR3aa: CASSKRDGGNTGELFF
v_gene: TRBV7-9; d_gene: .; j_gene: TRBJ2-7; abundance: .; CDR3nt: TGTGCCAGCAGCCCTCCGGGACACATCTACGAGCAGTACTTC; CDR3aa: CASSPPGHIYEQYF
v_gene: TRBV7-9; d_gene: .; j_gene: TRBJ2-1; abundance: .; CDR3nt: TGTGCCAGCAGCTTGGCACAGAGCTCCTACAATGAGCAGTTCTTC; CDR3aa: CASSLAQSSYNEQFF
v_gene: TRBV29-1; d_gene: TRBD1; j_gene: TRBJ1-1; abundance: .; CDR3nt: TGCAGCGTTGAAAAGACAGGGCTGAACACTGAAGCTTTCTTT; CDR3aa: CSVEKTGLNTEAFF
v_gene: TRBV4-1; d_gene: .; j_gene: TRBJ2-7; abundance: .; CDR3nt: TGCGCCAGCAGCCAAGAAGAGGTCAGCTCCTACGAGCAGTACTTC; CDR3aa: CASSQEEVSSYEQYF
v_gene: TRBV11-2; d_gene: TRBD1; j_gene: TRBJ2-7; abundance: .; CDR3nt: TGTGCCAGCAGCTTTGTCGGGACAGGCGGCGAGCAGTACTTC; CDR3aa: CASSFVGTGGEQYF
v_gene: TRBV2; d_gene: .; j_gene: TRBJ2-7; abundance: .; CDR3nt: TGTGCCAGCCGACAGGTCAACTACGAGCAGTACTTC; CDR3aa: CASRQVNYEQYF
v_gene: TRBV2; d_gene: .; j_gene: TRBJ2-7; abundance: .; CDR3nt: TGTGCCAGCAGGACCGGGAGCTCCTACGAGCAGTACTTC; CDR3aa: CASRTGSSYEQYF